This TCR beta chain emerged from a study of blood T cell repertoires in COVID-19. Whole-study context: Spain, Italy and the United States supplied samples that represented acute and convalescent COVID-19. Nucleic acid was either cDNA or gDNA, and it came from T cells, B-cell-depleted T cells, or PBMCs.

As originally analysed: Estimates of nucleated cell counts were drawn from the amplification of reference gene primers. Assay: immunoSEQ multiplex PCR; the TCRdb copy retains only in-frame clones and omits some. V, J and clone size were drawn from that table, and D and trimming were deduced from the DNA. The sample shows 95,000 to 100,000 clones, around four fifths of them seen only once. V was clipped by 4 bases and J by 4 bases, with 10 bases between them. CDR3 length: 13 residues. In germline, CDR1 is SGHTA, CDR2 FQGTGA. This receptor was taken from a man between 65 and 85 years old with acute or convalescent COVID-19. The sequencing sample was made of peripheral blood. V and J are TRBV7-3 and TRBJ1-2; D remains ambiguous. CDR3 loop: CASSYDTAYGYTF. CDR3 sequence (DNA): TGTGCCAGCAGCTATGACACCGCCTATGGCTACACCTTC.